The clone carrying this T cell receptor (beta chain) was recorded at least ten times. Its antigen remains unidentified. Relying on iRepertoire HTBI primers and Arm-PCR of CDR3 regions, the team built TCR beta libraries. TCRdb passed the multiplex PCR reads through MiXCR, listing each CDR3 protein once. The sample shows approximately 390,000 distinct CDR3 sequences, 16% of them seen only once. V was shortened by 0 bases and J by 0 bases, with 8 bases between the two germline ends. Germline V gene lookup returns CDR1 KGHSH and CDR2 LQKENI. The CDR3 has 15 amino acids. The sample belongs to a study of regulatory T cells in long-lasting Graves disease. The study, taken as a whole, reports: Persistent patients shared more public clonotypes (fewer than 3,000) than newly diagnosed patients (about 1,000).

The time point: newly diagnosed GD, antithyroid drugs for less than 3 months. PBMC-derived RNA was used for the TCR library. The same sample was also studied in work on T cells in Graves' hyperthyroidism and ophthalmopathy.

The sequence derives from a woman under 30 with Graves disease. This chain uses TRBV18 with TRBJ2-5, with D possibly being TRBD1 (5 bases). The sample was peripheral blood mononuclear cells (PBMCs), taken at new diagnosis, from a patient treated with antithyroid drugs. The CDR3 protein is CASSPPAGYQETQYF. The DNA of the CDR3 is TGTGCCAGCTCACCACCAGCAGGGTACCAAGAGACCCAGTACTTC.